This T cell receptor beta chain was recovered during a study of graft-versus-host responses after intestinal transplantation (dated by TCRdb to about 2021). In terms of the full investigation: The transplants that recipients received were multivisceral, liver-intestinal, or isolated intestinal. All recipients received anti-thymocyte globulin induction followed by maintenance tacrolimus and steroids for around three years. After intestinal transplantation, graft-versus-host and host-versus-graft alloreactive T cell clones in the graft, circulation and bone marrow were tracked using bulk TCR-beta CDR3 sequencing. To identify alloreactive clones, pre-transplant mixed lymphocyte reaction products were sequenced and then compared with unstimulated pre-transplant donor and recipient T cells. The cohort enrolled 20 to 30 intestinal transplant recipients, one of whom was a retransplant, and a few patients without pretransplant specimens were excluded. Donor T cell macrochimerism was defined as a peak of at least 4% donor T cells among recipient peripheral blood mononuclear cells. Samples from a few later patients were sequenced in-house on an Illumina MiSeq with MiXCR processing rather than by the commercial service.

General conclusions and limits of the study: The relatively low number and heterogeneity of intestinal transplant patients limited the conclusions. GvH clones were detected in recipient bone marrow, and some appeared earlier in ileal mucosa or blood, consistent with an intestinal mucosal origin. Early after transplant, declines in HvG clones were associated with peak levels of circulating GvH clones. In patients with donor T cell macrochimerism, the allografts had high GvH to HvG T cell clonal ratios.

In the paper's terms, the time point label means: cells obtained before transplantation from donor or recipient. CD3+CD4+ and CD3+CD8+ populations were FACS-sorted from unstimulated pre-transplant donor and recipient cells taken from spleen or lymph nodes. In regard to this clone: What antigen it recognizes has not been identified. There are no base qualities to consult, and no much larger clone falls within one base.

Library generation was performed with the immunoSEQ multiplex PCR assay. For most patients, genomic DNA was isolated using the Qiagen DNeasy Blood and Tissue Kit and was shipped frozen to Adaptive Biotechnologies for TCR sequencing. Adaptive Biotechnologies carried out high-throughput TCR-beta CDR3 sequencing of genomic DNA for most patients. The authors' analysis ran thus. TCR sequencing data were retrieved from Adaptive's ImmunoSEQ software for more than 15 patients, whereas a few other patients were processed with MiXCR and VDJtools. To correct CD4 versus CD8 sorting errors, sequences present in both subsets at a frequency ratio below 5:1 were removed. Because the origin of CDR3 nucleotide sequences shared between donor and recipient could not be assigned, those sequences were removed. Alloreactive clones required at least 2-fold expansion over unstimulated cells and minimum CFSE-low frequency of 0.002% (template counts) or 0.001% (read counts). Mappable clones were those detected in sequenced pre-transplant spleen, lymph node, or MLR CFSE-low populations of the donor or recipient. Cumulative frequency of alloreactive clones was calculated as a percentage of all sequences weighted by copy number. This is the immuneACCESS table as TCRdb keeps it, with only in-frame sequences that have V and J called. A part of the clones is gone; compared with another copy, unresolved V genes explain less than half, and the rest is unexplained. The V and J calls and clone size come from that table; D and trimming were worked out from the DNA. Across this sample there are 65,000 to 85,000 clones, with over 75% seen only once. The top ten clonotypes cover roughly 7.3% of the sample.

This receptor was identified in a human donor who was the organ donor for an intestinal transplant. The sample was unstimulated CD8+ T cells sorted from spleen or lymph node cells, taken before transplant.

The base sequence is TGTGCCAGCAGCCCCGGGACAGGGAAGTTCTTC. Translated, this is CASSPGTGKFF. The chain employs TRBV2 and TRBJ2-1; 9 middle bases align to TRBD1. V is cut back by 6 bases and J by 14 bases, with 5 bases in the junction unmatched. As encoded in the germline V gene, CDR1 is SNHLY while CDR2 is FYNNEI. The CDR3 contains 11 residues, cysteine and phenylalanine counted. The read is trimmed to its CDR3 DNA, 33 bases read in frame from base 1.